This entry lists 5 T cell receptor beta chains sequenced from one sample in a study of blood T cell repertoires in COVID-19. Repertoires were generated with immunoSEQ multiplex PCR, while TCRdb's copy carries only in-frame clones and drops some. The sample holds more than 90,000 clones, about 85% seen once. The sequenced material came from peripheral blood. The receptors shown here come from a human donor in a cohort sampled during active COVID-19.

The V call is TRBV19, the J call TRBJ2-7, with 7 positions matching TRBD2. The CDR3 covers 21 residues. Germline V CDR1 and CDR2: LNHDA, SQIVND (reference sequence). The ends lost 3 bases at V and 6 bases at J; junction bases unmatched: 29. The CDR3 DNA reads TGTGCCAGTAGTATCGAAAGGGGAGGGTACATGTCAAAGGTGGGTATGAGCGAGCAGTACTTC. Translation: CASSIERGGYMSKVGMSEQYF.

The sample holds one count of this clone. This chain connects TRBV5-1 to TRBJ2-1, with TRBD2 matching 13 bases. The CDR3 is 15 amino acids. V was clipped by 0 bases and J by 8 bases; unmatched bases: 2. In germline, CDR1 is SGHRS, CDR2 YFSETQ. In nucleotides, the CDR3 is TGCGCCAGCAGCTTGGGAACTAGCGGGAGGGATGAGCAGTTCTTC. Its translation is CASSLGTSGRDEQFF.

The chain joins TRBV11-3 to TRBJ2-1; 8 nucleotides match TRBD1. V lost 5 bases to trimming and J lost 6 bases; unmatched junction nucleotides: 6. The CDR3 covers 14 residues. Germline V lookup: CDR1 SGHNT, CDR2 YENEEA. The CDR3 loop reads CASSPTGQGNEQFF. The CDR3 DNA is TGTGCCAGCAGCCCAACCGGACAGGGCAATGAGCAGTTCTTC.

V and J are TRBV11-2 and TRBJ2-2; possibly TRBD2 for D (7 bases). Germline V gene data show CDR1 as SGHAT and CDR2 as FQNNGV. The CDR3 totals 16 residues. With 2 bases removed from V and 2 bases from J, the gap between germline ends came to 12 bases. CDR3 DNA: TGTGCCAGCAGCTTAACAGCGGGACAAAACACCGGGGAGCTGTTTTTT. Translation: CASSLTAGQNTGELFF.

This sequence joins TRBV28 and TRBJ2-1, with 9 positions matching TRBD2. V lost 1 base, J lost 2 bases, and 12 bases stayed unmatched. CDR3 size: 19 residues. CDR1 is MDHEN, CDR2 SYDVKM, per germline. The CDR3 sequence: CASSLFGLAGNGAYNEQFF. Written as DNA, the CDR3 is TGTGCCAGCAGTTTATTCGGGCTAGCGGGGAATGGGGCCTACAATGAGCAGTTCTTC.